The sample holds many counts of the clone carrying this T cell receptor (beta chain). TCRdb reprocessed the 5' RACE reads via MiXCR and lists one record per CDR3 protein. The sample has approximately 40,000 distinct CDR3 sequences; 25% to 35% are singletons. V shed 5 bases, J shed 7 bases, and the junction held 4 bases outside the gene matches. CDR3 length equals 14 residues. Germline V CDR1 and CDR2: MNHEY, SMNVEV (reference sequence). Material for sequencing was tumor-infiltrating memory CD4+ T cells sorted from the breast tumor. Specified subset: memory CD4+ T cells, CD4+CD45RO+CD25-. The gene calls are TRBV27 and TRBJ2-1; TRBD2 matches 11 bases. This clonotype originated in a female donor with breast cancer. The CDR3 DNA reads as TGTGCCAGCAGTCTAGCGGGAGGAAAGAATGAGCAGTTCTTC. Encoded protein: CASSLAGGKNEQFF.